Listed here are 20 T cell receptor beta chains from one sample, sequenced in a study of blood T cell repertoires in COVID-19. Assay used: immunoSEQ multiplex PCR; TCRdb lists only in-frame clones, some missing. The sample contains around 91,000 clones, about 85% of which appear only once. Input material: peripheral blood. The receptors stem from a human donor in a cohort sampled during active COVID-19.

The J gene is TRBJ1-1, the V gene TRBV4-1; tentatively, D is TRBD1 (6 bases). Germline CDR1 and CDR2: MGHRA and YSYEKL. This CDR3 region has 16 residues. The ends were cut back, 0 bases at V and 2 bases at J, with 13 bases in the middle. The CDR3 region has the DNA TGCGCCAGCAGCCAAGACAGGGGTGGGAGTAACACTGAAGCTTTCTTT. It encodes CASSQDRGGSNTEAFF.

The V gene is TRBV9, the J gene TRBJ2-7; 11 positions match TRBD2. In germline, CDR1 is SGDLS, CDR2 YYNGEE. This CDR3 is 14 amino acids long. J gave up 4 bases and V 4 bases, and 4 bases lay outside the gene matches. Here the CDR3 DNA reads TGTGCCAGCAGCCTAGCGGGAGGCCATTACGAGCAGTACTTC. It encodes CASSLAGGHYEQYF. Full variable domain (rest looked up from reference TRBV9 and TRBJ2-7): DSGVTQTPKHLITATGQRVTLRCSPRSGDLSVYWYQQSLDQGLQFLIQYYNGEERAKGNILERFSAQQFPDLHSELNLSSLELGDSALYFCASSLAGGHYEQYFGPGTRLTVT.

This chain uses TRBV5-1 with TRBJ1-1; no firm D call. The CDR3 loop spans 14 amino acids. Germline assignment: CDR1 SGHRS and CDR2 YFSETQ. V was cut by 0 bases and J by 5 bases, with 11 bases left in between. The CDR3 is CASSLEPAGTEAFF. DNA of the CDR3: TGCGCCAGCAGCTTGGAGCCGGCAGGAACTGAAGCTTTCTTT.

The chain carries TRBV19 and TRBJ1-1; 7 nucleotides match TRBD1. CDR1 and CDR2 (germline): LNHDA, SQIVND (reference sequence). The CDR3 has 16 residues. The V and J ends lost 5 bases and 2 bases, in that order; junction bases with no gene match: 11. CDR3 coding DNA: TGTGCCAGTAGTCGGACCGGGACAGCCTTTAACACTGAAGCTTTCTTT. Protein product: CASSRTGTAFNTEAFF.

DNA for the CDR3: TGTGCCAGCAGAGGGGTTGGGGTAGGGCCCCAGCATTTT. Translation: CASRGVGVGPQHF. V usage is TRBV2 and J usage is TRBJ1-5; a weak D match, TRBD1 (5 bases). Trimming stripped 6 bases from V and 9 bases from J, with 15 bases between. Germline V gives CDR1 SNHLY, CDR2 FYNNEI. The CDR3 covers 13 residues.

The rearrangement links TRBV7-2 to TRBJ2-7, with D tentatively TRBD1 (7 bases). The V end was cut by 1 base, the J end by 4 bases, with 17 bases between. Germline CDR1 reads SGHTA; CDR2 reads FQGNSA. The CDR3 length is 16 residues. The CDR3 sequence is CASSLGPGAGGYEQYF. CDR3 in DNA: TGTGCCAGCAGCTTAGGGCCGGGGGCAGGGGGGTACGAGCAGTACTTC.

The gene calls are TRBV11-2 and TRBJ2-3; D not certain. Trimming left V 6 bases short and J 2 bases short, with 6 bases between. This CDR3 has 12 residues. CDR1 is SGHAT, CDR2 FQNNGV, per germline. The DNA for the CDR3 is TGTGCCAGCAGTCTTTACACAGATACGCAGTATTTT. This sequence encodes CASSLYTDTQYF.

This clone was seen at least ten times. V and J are TRBV27 and TRBJ2-3; possible D gene TRBD2, 6 bases. The CDR3 runs to 13 residues. Trimming pared 5 bases from V and 5 bases from J, leaving 11 bases between. Germline loops: CDR1 MNHEY, CDR2 SMNVEV (reference sequence). CDR3 coding DNA: TGTGCCAGCAGTCCCGGGGGTCGAGATACGCAGTATTTT. It is translated as CASSPGGRDTQYF.

The V gene is TRBV7-2, the J gene TRBJ2-2; D might be TRBD1 (5 bases). CDR1 SGHTA and CDR2 FQGNSA come from the germline V gene. The CDR3 extends over 14 amino acids. Between the trimmed V and J ends, which lost 8 bases and 0 bases, there was a span of 10 bases. CDR3 region: CASWWGPNTGELFF. CDR3 sequence (DNA): TGTGCCAGCTGGTGGGGCCCGAACACCGGGGAGCTGTTTTTT.

This chain uses TRBV6-5 with TRBJ1-5; D gene uncertain. Germline V gives CDR1 MNHEY, CDR2 SVGAGI. V shed 8 bases and J shed 1 base, with 15 bases lying between them. The CDR3 covers 15 residues. DNA for the CDR3: TGTGCCAGCGGAACCGGGAAAAGGAGCAATCAGCCCCAGCATTTT. Its protein is CASGTGKRSNQPQHF.

This rearrangement joins TRBV29-1 to TRBJ2-7; 11 bases are shared with TRBD2. Looked up from germline, CDR1 is SQVTM and CDR2 is ANQGSEA. V shed 6 bases and J 5 bases; nucleotides not matched to a gene: 9. The CDR3 spans 14 residues. For the CDR3, the DNA is TGCAGCGTACAACTAGCGGGAGTTCCCCACGAGCAGTACTTC. Protein product: CSVQLAGVPHEQYF.

The CDR3 DNA reads as TGCGCCAGCAGTATCCCCAGGGCAGGGGGCCAAACTGAAGCTTTCTTT. Protein: CASSIPRAGGQTEAFF. The chain couples TRBV4-1 to TRBJ1-1; 8 bases fit TRBD1. This CDR3 spans 16 amino acids. Per the germline V gene, CDR1 is MGHRA and CDR2 is YSYEKL. The trim removed 6 bases at V and 5 bases at J, leaving 14 bases unmatched.

The rearrangement links TRBV4-1 to TRBJ2-5, with 7 bases aligning to TRBD1. CDR1 is MGHRA, CDR2 YSYEKL, per germline. V trimming: 0 bases; J trimming: 4 bases; junction bases outside the gene matches: 8. This CDR3 is built from 16 residues. This CDR3 is CASSQEGEGGVETQYF. In DNA, the CDR3 is TGCGCCAGCAGCCAAGAAGGCGAAGGGGGCGTAGAGACCCAGTACTTC.

V gene TRBV11-1 combines with J gene TRBJ2-5, with no clear D. V was clipped by 8 bases and J by 0 bases, with 19 bases between them. This CDR3 spans 16 amino acids. Per germline, CDR1 SGHAT and CDR2 FQDESV (reference sequence). This chain's CDR3 is CASGPHRSVYQETQYF. In nucleotides, the CDR3 is TGTGCCAGCGGGCCCCACCGGTCGGTGTACCAAGAGACCCAGTACTTC. The full variable domain, in which reference TRBV11-1 and TRBJ2-5 provide the parts outside the CDR3, is EAEVAQSPRYKITEKSQAVAFWCDPISGHATLYWYRQILGQGPELLVQFQDESVVDDSQLPKDRFSAERLKGVDSTLKIQPAELGDSAMYLCASGPHRSVYQETQYFGPGTRLLVL.

V and J are TRBV9 and TRBJ2-7, with a weak D call TRBD1 (6 bases). CDR1 and CDR2 (germline): SGDLS, YYNGEE. Trimming shortened V by 0 bases and J by 3 bases, and 10 bases separated the two germline ends. There are 14 residues in the CDR3. The CDR3 sequence is CASSVEGVFYEQYF. The CDR3 DNA sequence: TGTGCCAGCAGCGTAGAGGGGGTTTTCTACGAGCAGTACTTC.

The chain recombines TRBV14 with TRBJ2-7; TRBD2 aligns across 8 bases. From germline, CDR1 is SGHDN and CDR2 FVKESK. The CDR3 length is 16 residues. Losses at the gene ends were 4 bases for V and 2 bases for J; bases not matched to a gene: 10. Written as DNA, the CDR3 is TGTGCCAGCAGCCCCGATTCGCGGGGGGCGGCCTACGAGCAGTACTTC. Translation: CASSPDSRGAAYEQYF.

This rearrangement joins TRBV19 to TRBJ2-1, with TRBD2 identical over 7 bases. The CDR3 is made up of 13 amino acids. J lost 5 bases, V lost 8 bases, and 6 bases had no gene match. The germline gives CDR1 LNHDA, CDR2 SQIVND (reference sequence). This CDR3 is CASRGRWNNEQFF. The CDR3 coding sequence is TGTGCCAGTCGCGGGAGATGGAACAATGAGCAGTTCTTC.

The rearrangement uses TRBV6-2 or TRBV6-3 and TRBJ2-7; 11 bases line up with TRBD1. This CDR3 region has 17 residues. The germline V gene has CDR1 MNHEY and CDR2 SVGEGT. V lost 0 bases to trimming and J lost 2 bases; unmatched junction nucleotides: 6. The CDR3 DNA reads as TGTGCCAGCAGTTACTCCCCGCAGGGACAGGGGGCCTACGAGCAGTACTTC. Translated: CASSYSPQGQGAYEQYF.

This chain uses TRBV30 with TRBJ2-2, with 8 bases lining up with TRBD1. This CDR3 has 17 amino acids. The V gene's germline CDR1 is GTSNPN and CDR2 SVGIG (reference sequence). V lost 0 bases to trimming and J lost 2 bases; unmatched junction nucleotides: 8. The CDR3 DNA sequence: TGTGCCTGGAGTGTACCTTTCGGACAGGGAAACACCGGGGAGCTGTTTTTT. Amino acid sequence: CAWSVPFGQGNTGELFF. Combining the CDR3 with reference TRBV30 and TRBJ2-2 gives the whole variable domain SQTIHQWPATLVQPVGSPLSLECTVEGTSNPNLYWYRQAAGRGLQLLFYSVGIGQISSEVPQNLSASRPQDRQFILSSKKLLLSDSGFYLCAWSVPFGQGNTGELFFGEGSRLTVL.

This clone came up a few times. The junction departs from the called germline gene at one end, perhaps through a read error. The rearrangement joins TRBV28 to TRBJ2-7; maybe TRBD1 (5 bases). Germline V gene sequence: CDR1 MDHEN, CDR2 SYDVKM. This CDR3 is 13 amino acids long. The CDR3 DNA reads TGTGCCAGCAGTTTGGCAGGGATGGGGATAGCCTCTTTC. This sequence encodes CASSLAGMGIASF.